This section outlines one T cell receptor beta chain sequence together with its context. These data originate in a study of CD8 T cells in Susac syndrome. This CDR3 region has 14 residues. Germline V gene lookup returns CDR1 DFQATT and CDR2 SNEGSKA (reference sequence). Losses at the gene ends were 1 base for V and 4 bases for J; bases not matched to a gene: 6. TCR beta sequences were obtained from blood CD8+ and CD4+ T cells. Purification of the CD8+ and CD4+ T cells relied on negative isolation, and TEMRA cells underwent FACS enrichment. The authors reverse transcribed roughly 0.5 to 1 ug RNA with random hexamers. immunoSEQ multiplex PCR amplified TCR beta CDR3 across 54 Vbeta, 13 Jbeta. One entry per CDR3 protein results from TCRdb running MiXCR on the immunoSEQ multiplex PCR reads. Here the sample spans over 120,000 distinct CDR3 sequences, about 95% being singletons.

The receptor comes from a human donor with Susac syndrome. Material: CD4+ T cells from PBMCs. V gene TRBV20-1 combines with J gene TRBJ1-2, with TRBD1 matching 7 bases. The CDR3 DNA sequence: TGCAGTGCTAGAGTCAGCCGGGACAGCTATGGCTACACCTTC. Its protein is CSARVSRDSYGYTF.